This T cell receptor (beta chain) is from a study of blood T cell repertoires in COVID-19. How the authors handled the data: Amplified reference gene primers provided the basis for estimating nucleated cell counts. TCRdb's table, derived via immunoSEQ multiplex PCR, lists solely in-frame clones and lacks some. That table gives V, J and clone size, and the DNA gave D and trimming. The sample consists of about 420,000 clones, 70% to 90% of them appearing once. Germline CDR1 is LNHDA and CDR2 is SQIVND (reference sequence). This CDR3 has 15 amino acids. V shed 1 base and J 8 bases; nucleotides not matched to a gene: 4.

The receptor was isolated from a man aged 18 to 30 with COVID-19, enrolled during active disease. The chain combines TRBV19 with TRBJ2-1, with TRBD2 identical over 11 bases. The sequenced sample consisted of peripheral blood. CDR3 DNA sequence: TGTGCCAGTAGTATAGGACTAGCGGGATCTTATGAGCAGTTCTTC. Translation gives CASSIGLAGSYEQFF.